This is a list of T cell receptor beta chains from one sample in a study of T cells in localized non-small cell lung cancer. TCRdb's table, derived via immunoSEQ multiplex PCR, lists solely in-frame clones and lacks some. Among roughly 50,000 clones, about 83% were seen once, and the ten largest hold 20%. The sample here was peripheral blood, taken before any cancer treatment. The receptors stem from a female donor older than 55 with stage II squamous cell lung carcinoma. Each CDR3 is given with its conserved first and last residue. Each record gives: V gene, D gene, J gene, CDR3 protein. A D gene is named only where the DNA matches it firmly.

V gene: TRBV6-6; D gene: NA; J gene: TRBJ1-4; CDR3 protein: CASSYSGVEAKVFF
V gene: TRBV6-5; D gene: NA; J gene: TRBJ1-2; CDR3 protein: CASSRTNYGYTF
V gene: TRBV4-3; D gene: NA; J gene: TRBJ1-1; CDR3 protein: CASSQTSVGTQAFF
V gene: TRBV19; D gene: TRBD1; J gene: TRBJ1-2; CDR3 protein: CASSRQGDYGYTF
V gene: TRBV1; D gene: NA; J gene: TRBJ2-2; CDR3 protein: CTSSQDYLAGKQNTGELFF
V gene: TRBV4-3; D gene: NA; J gene: TRBJ2-2; CDR3 protein: CASRLWVNTGELFF
V gene: TRBV9; D gene: NA; J gene: TRBJ1-1; CDR3 protein: CASSAQPGINTEAFF
V gene: TRBV2; D gene: NA; J gene: TRBJ2-7; CDR3 protein: CASRPTGSSYEQYF
V gene: TRBV19; D gene: TRBD1; J gene: TRBJ1-5; CDR3 protein: CASSPSPDRGFQPQHF
V gene: TRBV6-6; D gene: TRBD1; J gene: TRBJ2-7; CDR3 protein: CATLRDRESGYEQYF
V gene: TRBV18; D gene: NA; J gene: TRBJ1-1; CDR3 protein: CASSPQTENTEAFF
V gene: TRBV2; D gene: NA; J gene: TRBJ1-2; CDR3 protein: CASSERGVYYGYTF
V gene: TRBV19; D gene: TRBD1; J gene: TRBJ1-2; CDR3 protein: CASSIAPRTGSGYTF
V gene: TRBV7-2; D gene: NA; J gene: TRBJ1-1; CDR3 protein: CASSFRRVTEAFF
V gene: TRBV6-1; D gene: TRBD1; J gene: TRBJ1-4; CDR3 protein: CASSEMDRGSEKLFF
V gene: TRBV14; D gene: NA; J gene: TRBJ1-2; CDR3 protein: CASSPTSYGYTF